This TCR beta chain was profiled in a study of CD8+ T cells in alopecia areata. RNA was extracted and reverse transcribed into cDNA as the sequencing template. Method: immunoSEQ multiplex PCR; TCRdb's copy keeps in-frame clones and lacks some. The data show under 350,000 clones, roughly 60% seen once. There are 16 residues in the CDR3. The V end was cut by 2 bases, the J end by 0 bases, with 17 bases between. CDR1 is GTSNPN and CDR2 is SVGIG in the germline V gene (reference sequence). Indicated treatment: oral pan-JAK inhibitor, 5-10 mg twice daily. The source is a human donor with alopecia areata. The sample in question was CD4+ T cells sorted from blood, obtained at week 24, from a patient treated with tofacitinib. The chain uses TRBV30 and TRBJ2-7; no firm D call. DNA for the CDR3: TGTGCCTGGAGTTGGCCGCCTCCCCGGATCTCCTACGAGCAGTACTTC. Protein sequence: CAWSWPPPRISYEQYF. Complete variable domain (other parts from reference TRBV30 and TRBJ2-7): SQTIHQWPATLVQPVGSPLSLECTVEGTSNPNLYWYRQAAGRGLQLLFYSVGIGQISSEVPQNLSASRPQDRQFILSSKKLLLSDSGFYLCAWSWPPPRISYEQYFGPGTRLTVT.